A single sample is the source of the 13 T cell receptor beta chains below, sequenced in a study of blood T cell repertoires in COVID-19. The assay was immunoSEQ multiplex PCR, and TCRdb's table has in-frame clones only and misses some. The sample holds 150,000 to 200,000 clones; roughly 79% are singletons and the top ten take around 24%. Specimen: peripheral blood. Receptor source: a woman in her 70s with acute or convalescent COVID-19.

The rearrangement links TRBV4-1 to TRBJ1-3; 11 positions agree with TRBD1. CDR1 and CDR2 from the germline V gene are MGHRA and YSYEKL. The CDR3 runs to 17 residues. The trim removed 3 bases at V and 0 bases at J, leaving 4 bases unmatched. The CDR3 DNA sequence: TGCGCCAGCAGCCATCGGGACAGGGGGGACTCTGGAAACACCATATATTTT. Protein sequence: CASSHRDRGDSGNTIYF.

The V gene is TRBV2, the J gene TRBJ2-7, with a tentative D call TRBD1 (5 bases). V was shortened by 7 bases and J by 4 bases, with 11 bases between the two germline ends. The CDR3 loop spans 12 amino acids. Germline values: CDR1 SNHLY, CDR2 FYNNEI. The CDR3 region has the DNA TGTGCCAGCAAAGGGGTTAGGTACGAGCAGTACTTC. As protein: CASKGVRYEQYF. The full variable domain, with the rest looked up from reference TRBV2 and TRBJ2-7, is EPEVTQTPSHQVTQMGQEVILRCVPISNHLYFYWYRQILGQKVEFLVSFYNNEISEKSEIFDDQFSVERPDGSNFTLKIRSTKLEDSAMYFCASKGVRYEQYFGPGTRLTVT.

The chain couples TRBV3-1 (or the pseudogene TRBV3-2) to TRBJ2-1, with D possibly TRBD1 on 5 matching bases. The CDR3 is made up of 13 amino acids. Germline V lookup: CDR1 LGHDT, CDR2 YNNKEL (reference sequence). V was cut by 8 bases and J by 3 bases, with 11 bases left in between. This CDR3 is CASCRGGYNEQFF. CDR3 nucleotide sequence: TGTGCCAGCTGTAGGGGCGGCTACAATGAGCAGTTCTTC.

This rearrangement joins TRBV5-1 to TRBJ2-1; tentatively, D is TRBD1 (5 bases). The ends were cut back, 0 bases at V and 7 bases at J, with 5 bases in the middle. The CDR3 covers 12 residues. Germline CDR1 SGHRS, CDR2 YFSETQ. The DNA of the CDR3 is TGCGCCAGCAGCTTGGAGGGGAATGAGCAGTTCTTC. This sequence encodes CASSLEGNEQFF.

This clone was found a few times. The chain links TRBV30 to TRBJ2-3; TRBD2 matches at 10 bases. V shed 1 base and J 4 bases; nucleotides not matched to a gene: 5. The V gene's germline CDR1 is GTSNPN and CDR2 SVGIG (reference sequence). CDR3 length: 15 amino acids. The CDR3 DNA sequence: TGTGCCTGGAGTGCCGCAAGCGGGAGGGCAGATACGCAGTATTTT. This translates into CAWSAASGRADTQYF.

V and J are TRBV11-2 and TRBJ2-5, with a weak D call TRBD1 (5 bases). The V end lost 0 bases, the J end lost 4 bases, and 12 bases lay between the germline ends. CDR3 length equals 15 residues. Germline CDR1 SGHAT, CDR2 FQNNGV. The CDR3 nucleotides are TGTGCCAGCAGCTTAGATCAAGGGGAAGCAGAGACCCAGTACTTC. Protein product: CASSLDQGEAETQYF.

The chain recombines TRBV12-5 with TRBJ2-1, with D perhaps TRBD2 (5 bases). The CDR3 contains 13 residues. The germline CDR1 and CDR2 sequences are LGHNT and FRNRAP. V lost 8 bases and J 10 bases, leaving 18 bases between the germline ends. The CDR3 nucleotides read TGTGCTAGTAAATCCGACGGGGTGAGGGAGCAGTTCTTC. It yields the protein CASKSDGVREQFF.

The chain combines TRBV18 with TRBJ1-1; D is ambiguous. The CDR3 has 14 amino acids. Trimming cost V 5 bases and J 0 bases, with 10 bases left between them. Germline V gene sequence: CDR1 KGHSH, CDR2 LQKENI. The CDR3 loop reads CASSVQIMNTEAFF. DNA for the CDR3: TGTGCCAGCTCAGTCCAGATTATGAACACTGAAGCTTTCTTT.

The chain combines TRBV5-6 with TRBJ2-1; TRBD2 aligns across 8 bases. Germline lookup yields CDR1 SGHDT and CDR2 YYEEEE. This CDR3 is built from 15 residues. With 5 bases clipped from V and 4 bases from J, the junction kept 8 bases outside the gene matches. The CDR3 DNA follows: TGTGCCAGCAGATCGGGACTAGGGACGTACAATGAGCAGTTCTTC. Translating it yields CASRSGLGTYNEQFF.

The chain couples TRBV7-8 to TRBJ2-2; D gene uncertain. The CDR3 totals 15 residues. Trimming cost V 1 base and J 3 bases, with 9 bases left between them. Germline V gene lookup returns CDR1 SGHVS and CDR2 FQNEAQ. Here the CDR3 reads CASSLVWLDTGELFF. DNA for the CDR3: TGTGCCAGCAGCTTAGTTTGGCTAGACACCGGGGAGCTGTTTTTT.

The chain recombines TRBV29-1 with TRBJ1-2; 11 nucleotides agree with TRBD1. Per germline, CDR1 SQVTM and CDR2 ANQGSEA. This CDR3 spans 12 amino acids. V dropped 7 bases and J dropped 7; count of bases not matched to a gene: 5. CDR3 in DNA: TGCAGCGCCGGACAGGGGGCCATTGGCTACACCTTC. This translates into CSAGQGAIGYTF.

The rearrangement uses TRBV2 and TRBJ2-1, with TRBD2 matching over 7 bases. CDR1 is SNHLY, CDR2 FYNNEI, per germline. This CDR3 has 17 residues. V shed 2 bases and J 2 bases; nucleotides not matched to a gene: 9. In nucleotides, the CDR3 is TGTGCCAGCAGTGAATATGGCGGGAGACTCCCCTACAATGAGCAGTTCTTC. It yields the protein CASSEYGGRLPYNEQFF.

This chain links TRBV7-6 with TRBJ1-1; a weak D match, TRBD1 (6 bases). The germline V gene has CDR1 SGHVS and CDR2 FNYEAQ. V gave up 5 bases and J gave up 2 bases, with 15 bases separating them. The CDR3 loop spans 15 amino acids. The DNA for the CDR3 is TGTGCCAGCAGCCCCGGACAGCAAGGCAACACTGAAGCTTTCTTT. Its protein is CASSPGQQGNTEAFF.